This TCR beta chain was found in a study of monozygotic twins with inflammatory bowel disease. Study results and limitations: The analysis failed to separate different T cell subtypes. Researchers reported no repertoire similarity difference between concordant and discordant twins, possibly from limited power.

CDR3 length equals 13 residues. Germline assignment: CDR1 MGHRA and CDR2 YSYEKL. As to this clonotype: Its antigen is currently unknown.

Template switching appended UMIs that held a 6-nucleotide sample barcode. Reprocessing the 5' RACE reads, TCRdb reports a single entry for every CDR3 protein and omits DNA. The sample's table shows 310,000 or so distinct CDR3 sequences. The chain combines TRBV4-1 with TRBJ2-1; TCRdb returns TRBD1, unconfirmable since there is no DNA. The sequence derives from a human donor with ulcerative colitis or Crohn's disease, or a healthy co-twin of an affected twin (not recorded which). Sequenced material: blood. The CDR3 loop is CASSLDIYNEQFF.